This TCR beta chain emerged from a study of T cells in Graves' hyperthyroidism and ophthalmopathy. This clonotype has at least ten counts. TCR beta CDR3 regions were amplified from RNA transcripts. HTBI primers were used for first-round RT-PCR of the TCR CDR3. TCRdb analysed the multiplex PCR reads with MiXCR anew, one entry per CDR3 protein. The data hold about 590,000 distinct CDR3 sequences, with 15% to 18% observed a single time. This CDR3 spans 16 amino acids. The V end was cut by 0 bases, the J end by 3 bases, with 14 bases between. Germline assignment: CDR1 SGHRS and CDR2 YFSETQ. The rearrangement joins TRBV5-1 to TRBJ2-3; tentatively, D is TRBD1 (5 bases). Sequencing input: blood. The receptor comes from a woman in her thirties with Graves' hyperthyroidism. For the CDR3, the DNA is TGCGCCAGCAGCTTGGGAACAGGTATCGAAACAGATACGCAGTATTTT. It specifies CASSLGTGIETDTQYF.